The rows below give T cell receptor beta chains drawn from one sample of a study of blood T cell repertoires in COVID-19. The table came from immunoSEQ multiplex PCR; TCRdb's copy has only in-frame clones and leaves some out. The sample holds fewer than 200,000 clones, 74% seen once. Sequencing was done on a sample of peripheral blood. All receptors come from an elderly woman with acute or convalescent COVID-19. CDR3s include the opening cysteine and the closing phenylalanine or tryptophan. The order of the fields is V gene, J gene, clone size, D gene, CDR3 protein, CDR3 DNA. D genes are given only for firm matches. Size values are once, few and many counts, or a class for expanded clones, and some rows have none.

v_gene: TRBV5-1
j_gene: TRBJ2-7
abundance: once
d_gene: TRBD2
CDR3aa: CASSLTSGRVPEQYF
CDR3nt: TGCGCCAGCAGCTTGACTAGCGGCCGTGTCCCCGAGCAGTACTTC

v_gene: TRBV6-5
j_gene: TRBJ2-2
abundance: .
d_gene: .
CDR3aa: CVATFRGSNTGELFF
CDR3nt: TGTGTCGCAACATTTAGGGGGAGTAACACCGGGGAGCTGTTTTTT

v_gene: TRBV29-1
j_gene: TRBJ2-5
abundance: .
d_gene: TRBD2
CDR3aa: CSVDRLAGGSTKGYQETQYF
CDR3nt: TGCAGCGTTGATCGCCTAGCGGGAGGCTCAACAAAGGGGTACCAAGAGACCCAGTACTTC

v_gene: TRBV27
j_gene: TRBJ2-7
abundance: few
d_gene: .
CDR3aa: CASSNPGSYEQYF
CDR3nt: TGTGCCAGCAGCAATCCTGGCAGCTACGAGCAGTACTTC

v_gene: TRBV10-1
j_gene: TRBJ2-1
abundance: few
d_gene: .
CDR3aa: CASSKVTAYNEQFF
CDR3nt: TGCGCCAGCAGCAAGGTGACAGCCTACAATGAGCAGTTCTTC

v_gene: TRBV28
j_gene: TRBJ2-7
abundance: .
d_gene: TRBD2
CDR3aa: CASSSPTSIPEQYF
CDR3nt: TGTGCCAGCAGTTCCCCGACTAGCATCCCCGAGCAGTACTTC

v_gene: TRBV7-2
j_gene: TRBJ2-5
abundance: .
d_gene: TRBD2
CDR3aa: CASSVRPGGQTQYF
CDR3nt: TGTGCCAGCAGCGTAAGACCGGGAGGGCAAACCCAGTACTTC

v_gene: TRBV20-1
j_gene: TRBJ2-5
abundance: .
d_gene: .
CDR3aa: CSASQETQYF
CDR3nt: TGCAGTGCATCTCAAGAGACCCAGTACTTC

v_gene: TRBV7-9
j_gene: TRBJ2-1
abundance: .
d_gene: TRBD2
CDR3aa: CASSLGGLAGVDEQFF
CDR3nt: TGTGCCAGCAGCTTAGGCGGACTAGCGGGAGTGGATGAGCAGTTCTTC

v_gene: TRBV28
j_gene: TRBJ2-3
abundance: few
d_gene: .
CDR3aa: CASSLGRNTQYF
CDR3nt: TGTGCCAGCAGTTTAGGCAGGAATACGCAGTATTTT

v_gene: TRBV6-2/TRBV6-3
j_gene: TRBJ1-1
abundance: few
d_gene: TRBD1
CDR3aa: CASSQQGLDTEAFF
CDR3nt: TGTGCCAGCAGCCAACAGGGGTTGGACACTGAAGCTTTCTTT

v_gene: TRBV7-2
j_gene: TRBJ1-2
abundance: once
d_gene: .
CDR3aa: CASSIDRQSGYGYTF
CDR3nt: TGTGCCAGCAGTATAGACCGCCAATCGGGCTATGGCTACACCTTC

v_gene: TRBV5-1
j_gene: TRBJ2-1
abundance: .
d_gene: .
CDR3aa: CASSLGGEPSSEQFF
CDR3nt: TGCGCCAGCAGCTTGGGGGGCGAGCCCTCAAGCGAGCAGTTCTTC

v_gene: TRBV30
j_gene: TRBJ2-2
abundance: .
d_gene: TRBD2
CDR3aa: CAWTPLGPGGITGELFF
CDR3nt: TGTGCCTGGACCCCGCTGGGACCGGGAGGGATCACCGGGGAGCTGTTTTTT

v_gene: TRBV20-1
j_gene: TRBJ2-7
abundance: few
d_gene: TRBD1
CDR3aa: CSATDRASYEQYF
CDR3nt: TGCAGTGCTACTGACAGGGCATCCTACGAGCAGTACTTC

v_gene: TRBV6-1
j_gene: TRBJ2-1
abundance: once
d_gene: TRBD2
CDR3aa: CASSARTSGVYNEQFF
CDR3nt: TGTGCCAGCAGTGCTAGGACTAGCGGGGTATACAATGAGCAGTTCTTC

v_gene: TRBV19
j_gene: TRBJ2-7
abundance: .
d_gene: TRBD1
CDR3aa: CASSIESGQGRYEQYF
CDR3nt: TGTGCCAGTAGTATAGAGTCGGGACAGGGGAGGTACGAGCAGTACTTC

v_gene: TRBV5-1
j_gene: TRBJ1-2
abundance: .
d_gene: .
CDR3aa: CASSLATVDGYTF
CDR3nt: TGCGCCAGCAGCTTGGCCACGGTGGATGGCTACACCTTC

v_gene: TRBV7-2
j_gene: TRBJ2-5
abundance: .
d_gene: .
CDR3aa: CASSEGAAAETQYF
CDR3nt: TGTGCCAGCAGCGAAGGGGCAGCTGCAGAGACCCAGTACTTC

v_gene: TRBV7-9
j_gene: TRBJ2-2
abundance: .
d_gene: .
CDR3aa: CASSPFKTATGELFF
CDR3nt: TGTGCCAGCAGCCCTTTTAAGACAGCAACCGGGGAGCTGTTTTTT

v_gene: TRBV6-1
j_gene: TRBJ1-1
abundance: .
d_gene: .
CDR3aa: CASSEITGSLEAFF
CDR3nt: TGTGCCAGCAGTGAGATAACAGGGTCTCTTGAAGCTTTCTTT

v_gene: TRBV6-1
j_gene: TRBJ2-2
abundance: .
d_gene: .
CDR3aa: CASPQRGELFF
CDR3nt: TGTGCCTCCCCCCAGAGGGGGGAGCTGTTTTTT

v_gene: TRBV3-1/TRBV3-2
j_gene: TRBJ1-5
abundance: few
d_gene: TRBD1
CDR3aa: CASSLTGAYQPQHF
CDR3nt: TGTGCCAGCAGCCTCACAGGGGCCTATCAGCCCCAGCATTTT

v_gene: TRBV6-2/TRBV6-3
j_gene: TRBJ2-3
abundance: .
d_gene: TRBD2
CDR3aa: CASSWTSGRAVETDTQYF
CDR3nt: TGTGCCAGCAGTTGGACTAGCGGGAGGGCCGTTGAGACAGATACGCAGTATTTT

v_gene: TRBV27
j_gene: TRBJ2-5
abundance: .
d_gene: TRBD1
CDR3aa: CASRTTGGSTQYF
CDR3nt: TGTGCCAGCAGAACCACAGGGGGCTCGACCCAGTACTTC

v_gene: TRBV28
j_gene: TRBJ1-2
abundance: .
d_gene: TRBD1
CDR3aa: CASSFLGQGARGYTF
CDR3nt: TGTGCCAGCAGTTTTCTGGGACAGGGGGCCCGTGGCTACACCTTC

v_gene: TRBV27
j_gene: TRBJ1-1
abundance: .
d_gene: .
CDR3aa: CASTGDGTEAFF
CDR3nt: TGTGCCAGCACGGGGGACGGCACTGAAGCTTTCTTT

v_gene: TRBV28
j_gene: TRBJ1-1
abundance: .
d_gene: .
CDR3aa: CASSLSQANTEAFF
CDR3nt: TGTGCCAGCAGTTTAAGCCAGGCGAACACTGAAGCTTTCTTT

v_gene: TRBV18
j_gene: TRBJ2-1
abundance: .
d_gene: TRBD2
CDR3aa: CASSPPGTSGRPSDNEQFF
CDR3nt: TGTGCCAGCTCACCACCGGGGACTAGCGGGAGGCCCTCTGACAATGAGCAGTTCTTC

v_gene: TRBV10-2
j_gene: TRBJ2-3
abundance: .
d_gene: TRBD2
CDR3aa: CASSGPTSGSTDTQYF
CDR3nt: TGCGCCAGCAGTGGGCCGACTAGCGGGAGCACAGATACGCAGTATTTT

v_gene: TRBV13
j_gene: TRBJ1-6
abundance: .
d_gene: .
CDR3aa: CASSSTAGYSPLHF
CDR3nt: TGTGCCAGCAGCTCGACGGCGGGGTATTCACCCCTCCACTTT

v_gene: TRBV3-1/TRBV3-2
j_gene: TRBJ1-6
abundance: .
d_gene: TRBD1
CDR3aa: CASSQEPGQGNSPLHF
CDR3nt: TGTGCCAGCAGCCAAGAACCGGGACAGGGGAATTCACCCCTCCACTTT

v_gene: TRBV18
j_gene: TRBJ1-1
abundance: .
d_gene: .
CDR3aa: CASSPGGRPEAFF
CDR3nt: TGTGCCAGCTCACCAGGAGGGAGGCCTGAAGCTTTCTTT

v_gene: TRBV19
j_gene: TRBJ2-2
abundance: .
d_gene: .
CDR3aa: CASIENTGELFF
CDR3nt: TGTGCCAGTATAGAGAACACCGGGGAGCTGTTTTTT

v_gene: TRBV9
j_gene: TRBJ1-2
abundance: once
d_gene: .
CDR3aa: CASSVSETLAYGYTF
CDR3nt: TGTGCCAGCAGCGTATCGGAGACTTTGGCCTATGGCTACACCTTC

v_gene: TRBV24-1
j_gene: TRBJ2-1
abundance: few
d_gene: TRBD1
CDR3aa: CATSDSDRDNEQFF
CDR3nt: TGTGCCACCAGTGATTCGGACAGGGACAATGAGCAGTTCTTC

v_gene: TRBV7-9
j_gene: TRBJ1-4
abundance: .
d_gene: .
CDR3aa: CASSLSGDSEKLFF
CDR3nt: TGTGCCAGCAGCTTATCAGGCGACAGCGAAAAACTGTTTTTT

v_gene: TRBV25-1
j_gene: TRBJ2-7
abundance: .
d_gene: TRBD2
CDR3aa: CASSVGLAGYEQYF
CDR3nt: TGTGCCAGCAGTGTGGGACTAGCGGGCTACGAGCAGTACTTC

v_gene: TRBV7-9
j_gene: TRBJ2-2
abundance: .
d_gene: .
CDR3aa: CASSSSGRVNTGELFF
CDR3nt: TGTGCCAGCAGCTCGAGTGGCAGGGTGAACACCGGGGAGCTGTTTTTT

v_gene: TRBV6-5
j_gene: TRBJ1-6
abundance: few
d_gene: .
CDR3aa: CASGTLQDSPLHF
CDR3nt: TGTGCCAGCGGGACACTTCAGGATTCACCCCTCCACTTT

v_gene: TRBV5-4
j_gene: TRBJ1-6
abundance: few
d_gene: .
CDR3aa: CASSLGRGYSPLHF
CDR3nt: TGTGCCAGCAGCTTAGGGAGGGGGTATTCACCCCTCCACTTT

v_gene: TRBV5-4
j_gene: TRBJ2-3
abundance: .
d_gene: TRBD2
CDR3aa: CASSPLAGGATDTQYF
CDR3nt: TGTGCCAGCAGCCCCTTAGCGGGAGGTGCCACAGATACGCAGTATTTT

v_gene: TRBV4-3
j_gene: TRBJ2-1
abundance: few
d_gene: TRBD2
CDR3aa: CASSQDWTGTSGAEQFF
CDR3nt: TGCGCCAGCAGCCAAGACTGGACCGGGACTAGCGGGGCTGAGCAGTTCTTC

v_gene: TRBV7-6
j_gene: TRBJ2-2
abundance: .
d_gene: TRBD2
CDR3aa: CASSRIDRFLAEYTGELFF
CDR3nt: TGTGCCAGCAGCCGGATAGATCGGTTCCTAGCGGAATACACCGGGGAGCTGTTTTTT

v_gene: TRBV5-1
j_gene: TRBJ1-1
abundance: .
d_gene: TRBD1
CDR3aa: CASSLTGTGLHRWGRAFF
CDR3nt: TGCGCCAGCAGCTTAACCGGGACAGGGCTTCATAGATGGGGTCGGGCTTTCTTT

v_gene: TRBV28
j_gene: TRBJ1-5
abundance: few
d_gene: TRBD1
CDR3aa: CAGNRGLNQPQHF
CDR3nt: TGTGCCGGAAACAGGGGGTTAAATCAGCCCCAGCATTTT

v_gene: TRBV11-2
j_gene: TRBJ2-3
abundance: many
d_gene: .
CDR3aa: CASSLAGFGTDTQYF
CDR3nt: TGTGCCAGCAGCTTAGCAGGGTTCGGCACAGATACGCAGTATTTT

v_gene: TRBV27
j_gene: TRBJ1-2
abundance: .
d_gene: TRBD1
CDR3aa: CASSLWGQGDSYGYTF
CDR3nt: TGTGCCAGCAGTTTATGGGGACAGGGGGACTCCTATGGCTACACCTTC

v_gene: TRBV7-3
j_gene: TRBJ2-1
abundance: few
d_gene: TRBD2
CDR3aa: CASSSRLAGGQEQFF
CDR3nt: TGTGCCAGCAGCTCGAGACTAGCGGGAGGGCAGGAGCAGTTCTTC

v_gene: TRBV6-5
j_gene: TRBJ2-7
abundance: .
d_gene: TRBD2
CDR3aa: CASSSLAGAYEQYF
CDR3nt: TGTGCCAGCAGTTCACTAGCGGGCGCCTACGAGCAGTACTTC

v_gene: TRBV28
j_gene: TRBJ2-1
abundance: .
d_gene: TRBD2
CDR3aa: CASSLGAGPPLQQFF
CDR3nt: TGTGCCAGCAGTTTAGGAGCGGGGCCACCGTTACAGCAGTTCTTC

v_gene: TRBV6-1
j_gene: TRBJ1-1
abundance: .
d_gene: .
CDR3aa: CASSEIGAVEAFF
CDR3nt: TGTGCCAGCAGTGAAATCGGAGCGGTCGAAGCTTTCTTT

v_gene: TRBV12-3/TRBV12-4
j_gene: TRBJ2-2
abundance: .
d_gene: TRBD2
CDR3aa: CALRLASTGELFF
CDR3nt: TGTGCCTTAAGACTAGCTTCCACCGGGGAGCTGTTTTTT